A single sample is the source of the 18 T cell receptor beta chains below, sequenced in a study of blood T cell repertoires in COVID-19. Measured with immunoSEQ multiplex PCR; TCRdb has only the in-frame clones, and not every one. The data contain approximately 210,000 clones, 84% of them seen just once; the ten biggest clones take up around 7.3%. Sequencing was carried out using peripheral blood. These receptors were collected from a woman aged 45-60 years with active or convalescent COVID-19.

J is TRBJ1-3 and V is TRBV27; maybe TRBD1 (5 bases). V was pared by 5 bases and J by 8 bases, with 10 bases between. The germline V gene encodes CDR1 MNHEY and CDR2 SMNVEV (reference sequence). CDR3 length: 12 amino acids. This CDR3 reads CASSPGWDTIYF. DNA of the CDR3: TGTGCCAGCAGTCCAGGGTGGGACACCATATATTTT.

This clone appeared once. The genes are TRBV7-9 and TRBJ2-1; D remains unclear. The germline V gene encodes CDR1 SEHNR and CDR2 FQNEAQ (reference sequence). CDR3 length: 17 amino acids. V lost 3 bases and J 2 bases, leaving 17 bases between the germline ends. CDR3 loop: CASSLISASRTYNEQFF. The CDR3 DNA follows: TGTGCCAGCAGCTTGATAAGCGCCTCCCGAACCTACAATGAGCAGTTCTTC.

The chain couples TRBV19 to TRBJ2-3; D is ambiguous. V was pared by 6 bases and J by 2 bases, with 9 bases between. This CDR3 has 13 residues. Germline V lookup: CDR1 LNHDA, CDR2 SQIVND (reference sequence). CDR3 loop: CASSFVYTDTQYF. The CDR3 DNA sequence: TGTGCCAGTAGCTTTGTCTACACAGATACGCAGTATTTT.

The J gene is TRBJ2-5, the V gene TRBV3-1 (or the pseudogene TRBV3-2), with 14 bases that match TRBD2. The germline CDR1 and CDR2 sequences are LGHDT and YNNKEL (reference sequence). V lost 1 base and J lost 5; bases outside the gene matches: 6. The CDR3 runs to 17 residues. This CDR3 reads CASSQGRLAGGRETQYF. The CDR3 region has the DNA TGTGCCAGCAGCCAAGGCCGACTAGCGGGAGGGAGGGAGACCCAGTACTTC.

The V gene is TRBV6-2 or TRBV6-3, the J gene TRBJ2-1, with TRBD2 as a possible D gene (6 bases). Trimming pared 6 bases from V and 5 bases from J, leaving 17 bases between. In germline, CDR1 is MNHEY, CDR2 SVGEGT. CDR3 length: 15 amino acids. The CDR3 is CASSFIAAGHNEQFF. CDR3 coding DNA: TGTGCCAGCAGCTTTATAGCCGCGGGGCACAATGAGCAGTTCTTC.

There are a few counts of this clone. This rearrangement joins TRBV2 to TRBJ2-7, with no clear D. V was cut by 5 bases and J by 0 bases, with 5 bases left in between. CDR1 SNHLY and CDR2 FYNNEI come from the germline V gene. The CDR3 runs to 12 residues. The CDR3 spells CASSRSSYEQYF. CDR3 bases: TGTGCCAGCAGTAGGAGCTCCTACGAGCAGTACTTC. The variable domain in full, completed from reference TRBV2 and TRBJ2-7, reads EPEVTQTPSHQVTQMGQEVILRCVPISNHLYFYWYRQILGQKVEFLVSFYNNEISEKSEIFDDQFSVERPDGSNFTLKIRSTKLEDSAMYFCASSRSSYEQYFGPGTRLTVT.

The rearrangement joins TRBV5-1 to TRBJ2-1, with 12 bases identical to TRBD2. Germline trimming cut 2 bases from V and 3 bases from J; bases unmatched to any gene: 3. CDR1 and CDR2 from the germline V gene are SGHRS and YFSETQ. This CDR3 is 16 amino acids long. The CDR3 region is CASSLRTSGNYNEQFF. The CDR3 coding sequence is TGCGCCAGCAGCTTACGGACTAGCGGGAACTACAATGAGCAGTTCTTC. Complete variable domain (other parts from reference TRBV5-1 and TRBJ2-1): KAGVTQTPRYLIKTRGQQVTLSCSPISGHRSVSWYQQTPGQGLQFLFEYFSETQRNKGNFPGRFSGRQFSNSRSEMNVSTLELGDSALYLCASSLRTSGNYNEQFFGPGTRLTVL.

The chain employs TRBV28 and TRBJ1-2, with 10 bases that match TRBD1. Germline assignment: CDR1 MDHEN and CDR2 SYDVKM. The CDR3 runs to 14 residues. The ends lost 5 bases at V and 6 bases at J; junction bases unmatched: 6. CDR3 coding DNA: TGTGCCAGCAGTCGACAGGGGGCATTCGATGGCTACACCTTC. Translation gives CASSRQGAFDGYTF.

The chain employs TRBV7-3 and TRBJ2-3; perhaps TRBD1 as D (6 bases). V lost 5 bases and J lost 4, with 13 bases in between. The V gene's germline CDR1 is SGHTA and CDR2 FQGTGA. The CDR3 covers 14 residues. CDR3 in amino acids: CASSTGTRSDTQYF. The CDR3 bases are TGTGCCAGCAGCACAGGGACAAGATCAGATACGCAGTATTTT.

The CDR3 region is CASSGEGLNTEAFF. The CDR3 DNA is TGTGCCAGCAGTGGGGAGGGTTTGAACACTGAAGCTTTCTTT. This chain joins TRBV2 and TRBJ1-1, with D hard to call. Trimming removed 4 bases at V and 0 bases at J, with 9 bases between. This CDR3 spans 14 amino acids. The germline CDR1 and CDR2 sequences are SNHLY and FYNNEI.

This rearrangement joins TRBV9 to TRBJ2-3; 9 positions match TRBD2. CDR3 length: 19 residues. The germline V gene has CDR1 SGDLS and CDR2 YYNGEE. The V segment lost 0 bases and the J segment 2 bases; nucleotides outside the gene matches: 13. The CDR3 DNA sequence: TGTGCCAGCAGCGTAGTGGATATTTGGACTAGCGCCGCCACAGATACGCAGTATTTT. Translated, it gives CASSVVDIWTSAATDTQYF.

Remarks on this clone: The junction differs from germline at one of its ends, possibly a read error. The chain has TRBV23-1 and TRBJ2-7, with 8 bases fitting TRBD1. TRBV23-1 falls under the ORF class, with uncertain function. This CDR3 region has 13 residues. The CDR3 reads CASSQPEDGTGSF. The CDR3 nucleotides are TGCGCCAGCAGTCAACCAGAGGATGGGACAGGTAGCTTC.

In its sample, this clone was seen a few times. This chain links TRBV30 with TRBJ2-1; the match to TRBD2 covers 8 bases. The length of the CDR3 is 15 residues. Germline V CDR1 and CDR2: GTSNPN, SVGIG (reference sequence). V trimming: 3 bases; J trimming: 3 bases; junction bases outside the gene matches: 7. CDR3 bases: TGTGCCTGGAGGCCCGGGGGGGGAAGCTACAATGAGCAGTTCTTC. Its protein is CAWRPGGGSYNEQFF.

This clone has a single count. This rearrangement joins TRBV6-6 to TRBJ2-2; possible D gene TRBD1, 7 bases. V was shortened by 5 bases and J by 2 bases, with 15 bases between the two germline ends. This CDR3 contains 16 residues. Looked up from germline, CDR1 is MNHNY and CDR2 is SVGAGI (reference sequence). For the CDR3, the DNA is TGTGCCAGCAGTCCCCAGGGGGGCGGAAACACCGGGGAGCTGTTTTTT. It encodes CASSPQGGGNTGELFF.

V usage is TRBV6-5 and J usage is TRBJ2-2; 8 bases align to TRBD2. In germline, CDR1 is MNHEY, CDR2 SVGAGI. This CDR3 comprises 14 residues. V was pared by 6 bases and J by 7 bases, with 7 bases of the junction left unmatched. In DNA form, the CDR3 reads TGTGCCAGCAGGAGAGCGGGAGTCAGCGGGGAGCTGTTTTTT. Translation: CASRRAGVSGELFF.

J is TRBJ2-7 and V is TRBV7-8, with 14 bases fitting TRBD2. J gave up 1 base and V 6 bases, and 5 bases lay outside the gene matches. There are 16 residues in the CDR3. Germline V gene lookup returns CDR1 SGHVS and CDR2 FQNEAQ. Written as DNA, the CDR3 is TGTGCCAGCAGTCCCGGACTAGCGGGGGGTTCCTACGAGCAGTACGTC. Amino acids: CASSPGLAGGSYEQYV.

The J gene is TRBJ2-5, the V gene TRBV28; tentative D call: TRBD2 (6 bases). Germline loops: CDR1 MDHEN, CDR2 SYDVKM. This CDR3 has 16 residues. Trimming pared 3 bases from V and 1 base from J, leaving 15 bases between. The CDR3 nucleotides read TGTGCCAGCAGTTTCGGCGGGGTTGGGCTCCAAGAGACCCAGTACTTC. Its translation is CASSFGGVGLQETQYF. Drawing the rest from reference TRBV28 and TRBJ2-5, the complete variable domain is DVKVTQSSRYLVKRTGEKVFLECVQDMDHENMFWYRQDPGLGLRLIYFSYDVKMKEKGDIPEGYSVSREKKERFSLILESASTNQTSMYLCASSFGGVGLQETQYFGPGTRLLVL.

The chain couples TRBV28 to TRBJ1-2, with D possibly being TRBD1 (5 bases). The CDR3 is 16 amino acids. The germline V gene encodes CDR1 MDHEN and CDR2 SYDVKM. Trimming shortened V by 8 bases and J by 4 bases, and 23 bases separated the two germline ends. CDR3 sequence reads: CASVSGREAYGYGYTF. The DNA for the CDR3 is TGTGCCAGCGTATCAGGCAGGGAGGCGTACGGCTATGGCTACACCTTC.